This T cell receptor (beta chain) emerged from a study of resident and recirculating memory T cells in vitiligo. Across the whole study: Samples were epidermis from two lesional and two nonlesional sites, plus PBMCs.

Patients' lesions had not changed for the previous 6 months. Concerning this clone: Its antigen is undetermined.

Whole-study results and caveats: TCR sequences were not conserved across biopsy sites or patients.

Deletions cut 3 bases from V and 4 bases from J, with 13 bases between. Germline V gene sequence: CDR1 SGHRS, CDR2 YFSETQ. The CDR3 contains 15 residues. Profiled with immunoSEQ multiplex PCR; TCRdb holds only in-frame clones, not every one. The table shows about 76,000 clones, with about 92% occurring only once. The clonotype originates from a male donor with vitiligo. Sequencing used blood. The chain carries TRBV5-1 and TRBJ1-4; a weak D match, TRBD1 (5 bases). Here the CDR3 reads CASSSQGPYNEKLFF. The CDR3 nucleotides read TGCGCCAGCAGCTCTCAGGGCCCCTATAATGAAAAACTGTTTTTT. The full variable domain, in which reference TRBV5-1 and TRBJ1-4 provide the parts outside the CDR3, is KAGVTQTPRYLIKTRGQQVTLSCSPISGHRSVSWYQQTPGQGLQFLFEYFSETQRNKGNFPGRFSGRQFSNSRSEMNVSTLELGDSALYLCASSSQGPYNEKLFFGSGTQLSVL.